This TCR beta chain was found in a study of blood T cell repertoires in COVID-19. In the study overall: Specimens from acute and convalescent COVID-19 originated in the United States, Italy and Spain.

The method was immunoSEQ multiplex PCR; TCRdb's version includes in-frame clones alone and lacks a portion of them. The sample contains under 300,000 clones, 85% to 90% of which appear only once. Germline V gene lookup returns CDR1 SNHLY and CDR2 FYNNEI. The V gene end was trimmed by 7 bases and the J gene end by 6 bases; junction bases not matched to a gene: 6. This CDR3 comprises 13 residues. Cohort 3 recovered donors had two negative PCRs, clearance, or symptom resolution. The TCR sequence derives from a woman aged 50 to 65 who had recovered from COVID-19. The source material was PBMCs or T cells enriched from blood (not recorded which). V usage is TRBV2 and J usage is TRBJ2-1; the match to TRBD1 covers 7 bases. The CDR3 loop reads CASTNRGGNEQFF. CDR3 nucleotides: TGTGCCAGCACCAACAGGGGTGGCAATGAGCAGTTCTTC. The whole variable domain, filled in from reference TRBV2 and TRBJ2-1, reads EPEVTQTPSHQVTQMGQEVILRCVPISNHLYFYWYRQILGQKVEFLVSFYNNEISEKSEIFDDQFSVERPDGSNFTLKIRSTKLEDSAMYFCASTNRGGNEQFFGPGTRLTVL.